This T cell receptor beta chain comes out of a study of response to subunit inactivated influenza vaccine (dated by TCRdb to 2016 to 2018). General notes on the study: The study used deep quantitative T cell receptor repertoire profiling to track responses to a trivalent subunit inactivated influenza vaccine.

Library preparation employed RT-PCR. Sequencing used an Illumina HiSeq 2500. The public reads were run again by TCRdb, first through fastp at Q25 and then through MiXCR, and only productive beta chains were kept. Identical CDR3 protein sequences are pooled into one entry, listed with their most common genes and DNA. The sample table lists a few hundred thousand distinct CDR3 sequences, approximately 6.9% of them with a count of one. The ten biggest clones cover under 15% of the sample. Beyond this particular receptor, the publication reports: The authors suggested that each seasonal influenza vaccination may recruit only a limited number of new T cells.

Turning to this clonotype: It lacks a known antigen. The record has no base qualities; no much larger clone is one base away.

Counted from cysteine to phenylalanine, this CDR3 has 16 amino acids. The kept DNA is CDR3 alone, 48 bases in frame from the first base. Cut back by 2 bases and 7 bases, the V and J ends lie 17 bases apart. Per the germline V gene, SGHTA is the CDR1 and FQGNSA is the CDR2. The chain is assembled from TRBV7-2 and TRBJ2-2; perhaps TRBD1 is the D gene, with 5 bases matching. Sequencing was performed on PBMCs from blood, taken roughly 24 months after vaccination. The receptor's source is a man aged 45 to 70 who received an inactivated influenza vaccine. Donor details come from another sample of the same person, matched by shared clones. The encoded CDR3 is CASSLRQIVRNGELFF. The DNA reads TGTGCCAGCAGCTTAAGACAGATAGTAAGGAACGGGGAGCTGTTTTTT. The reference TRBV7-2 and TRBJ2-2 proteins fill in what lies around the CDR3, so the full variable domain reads GAGVSQSPSNKVTEKGKDVELRCDPISGHTALYWYRQSLGQGLEFLIYFQGNSAPDKSGLPSDRFSAERTGGSVSTLTIQRTQQEDSAVYLCASSLRQIVRNGELFFGEGSRLTVL.